These 4 T cell receptor beta chains share one sample of origin, sequenced in a study of cytomegalovirus exposure and HLA in healthy donors. The PCR had 60 Vbeta and 13 Jbeta primers. Repertoires were generated with immunoSEQ multiplex PCR, while TCRdb's copy carries only in-frame clones and drops some. The repertoire holds about 89,000 clones, with approximately 89% as singletons. Sequencing was done on a sample of PBMCs. Receptor source: a man aged 30 to 39 in good health and CMV-seropositive.

This chain connects TRBV6-6 to TRBJ2-7, with TRBD2 as a possible D gene (6 bases). This CDR3 has 15 residues. With 0 bases removed from V and 2 bases from J, the gap between germline ends came to 11 bases. The germline V gene has CDR1 MNHNY and CDR2 SVGAGI (reference sequence). CDR3 bases: TGTGCCAGCAGTTACTCGTGGAGGGATCCCTACGAGCAGTACTTC. It encodes CASSYSWRDPYEQYF.

The chain couples TRBV14 to TRBJ2-1; 12 bases line up with TRBD2. The CDR3 totals 17 residues. The J segment lost 2 bases and the V segment lost 4 bases, leaving 6 bases of the junction unmatched. Germline assignment: CDR1 SGHDN and CDR2 FVKESK. The CDR3 DNA is TGTGCCAGCAGCCTACGGACTAGCGGGGCCACCTACAATGAGCAGTTCTTC. Protein: CASSLRTSGATYNEQFF. Drawing the rest from reference TRBV14 and TRBJ2-1, the complete variable domain is EAGVTQFPSHSVIEKGQTVTLRCDPISGHDNLYWYRRVMGKEIKFLLHFVKESKQDESGMPNNRFLAERTGGTYSTLKVQPAELEDSGVYFCASSLRTSGATYNEQFFGPGTRLTVL.

The chain uses TRBV27 and TRBJ1-5, with 8 bases lining up with TRBD1. In germline, CDR1 is MNHEY, CDR2 SMNVEV (reference sequence). This CDR3 is built from 16 residues. Trimming took 3 bases from V and 0 from J; bases not matched to a gene: 4. Here the CDR3 DNA reads TGTGCCAGCAGTTTGTCAGGGGGCTATAGCAATCAGCCCCAGCATTTT. Amino acids: CASSLSGGYSNQPQHF.

This CDR3 reads CASSGSGREVYEQYF. In DNA, the CDR3 is TGTGCCAGCTCTGGTTCAGGGCGGGAGGTCTACGAGCAGTACTTC. The chain uses TRBV2 and TRBJ2-7; 8 bases line up with TRBD2. The junction had 12 bases not matched to a gene; V was cut back by 8 bases and J by 3 bases. Germline V gene lookup returns CDR1 SNHLY and CDR2 FYNNEI. This CDR3 spans 15 amino acids.